What follows are 23 T cell receptor beta chains derived from one specimen sequenced in a study of shared clonotypes between healthy human individuals. Clones were sequenced by immunoSEQ multiplex PCR, and TCRdb holds only the in-frame ones, with some missing. The sample lists some 2 million clones, about 94% occurring once. CD45RO-negative, CCR7-positively selected cells formed the naive CD8 fraction, excluding terminally differentiated effector memory CD45RA+ cells. Sequenced material: naive CD8+ T cells sorted from blood. The source of these receptors is a man between 18 and 35 years old in good health.

This clone was seen just once. The rearrangement joins TRBV29-1 to TRBJ1-1; unclear D gene. Germline lookup yields CDR1 SQVTM and CDR2 ANQGSEA. The ends were cut back, 6 bases at V and 1 base at J, with 6 bases in the middle. The CDR3 runs 11 residues. The CDR3 is CSVFTNTEAFF. For the CDR3, the DNA is TGCAGCGTGTTCACGAACACTGAAGCTTTCTTT.

The CDR3 sequence: CASSIVGGAGEAFF. The CDR3 nucleotides are TGTGCCAGTAGTATAGTGGGGGGCGCCGGTGAAGCTTTCTTT. The rearrangement joins TRBV19 to TRBJ1-1; perhaps TRBD1 as D (6 bases). Germline lookup yields CDR1 LNHDA and CDR2 SQIVND (reference sequence). CDR3 length: 14 amino acids. The V end was cut by 1 base, the J end by 7 bases, with 13 bases between.

The chain joins TRBV5-6 to TRBJ2-1, with D possibly being TRBD2 (5 bases). Per the germline V gene, CDR1 is SGHDT and CDR2 is YYEEEE. V lost 4 bases to trimming and J lost 3 bases, with 14 bases between them. There are 15 residues in the CDR3. In nucleotides, the CDR3 is TGTGCCAGCAGCCCTAAGGAAGGACTCTACAATGAGCAGTTCTTC. Translated: CASSPKEGLYNEQFF.

This clone was found once. The V call is TRBV4-3, the J call TRBJ2-1; 9 nucleotides match TRBD2. CDR3 length equals 16 residues. The junction had 12 bases not matched to a gene; V was cut back by 0 bases and J by 12 bases. In germline, CDR1 is LGHNA, CDR2 YSLEER. The CDR3 region has the DNA TGCGCCAGCAGCCAAGAATGGGGGACTAGCATAGTGGGGCAGTTCTTC. As protein: CASSQEWGTSIVGQFF.

The chain couples TRBV4-1 to TRBJ1-5, with D unclear. Germline values: CDR1 MGHRA, CDR2 YSYEKL. The V gene lost 4 bases and the J gene lost 12 bases, with 16 bases spanning the gap. The CDR3 runs 13 residues. This CDR3 reads CASSPLPPGDQHF. The CDR3 DNA reads as TGCGCCAGCAGCCCATTACCCCCTGGGGACCAGCATTTT.

The chain couples TRBV6-5 to TRBJ2-2; no clear D. V lost 5 bases to trimming and J lost 4 bases, with 14 bases between them. The germline gives CDR1 MNHEY, CDR2 SVGAGI. The CDR3 contains 15 residues. This CDR3 is CASSPTSLGTGELFF. In DNA form, the CDR3 reads TGTGCCAGCAGTCCAACCTCGTTGGGCACCGGGGAGCTGTTTTTT.

This rearrangement joins TRBV27 to TRBJ2-7, with 9 bases identical to TRBD2. The germline V gene encodes CDR1 MNHEY and CDR2 SMNVEV (reference sequence). V gave up 5 bases and J gave up 0 bases; unmatched junction bases: 8. The CDR3 sequence is 16 residues long. The CDR3 protein is CASSASSGEASYEQYF. In nucleotides, the CDR3 is TGTGCCAGCAGTGCCTCTAGCGGGGAAGCCTCCTACGAGCAGTACTTC.

The V and J genes are TRBV6-1 and TRBJ1-1; no reliable D call. The CDR3 contains 15 residues. The V end lost 2 bases, the J end lost 4 bases, and 14 bases lay between the germline ends. The germline V gene encodes CDR1 MNHNS and CDR2 SASEGT. The CDR3 reads CASSESQVRVTEAFF. CDR3 in DNA: TGTGCCAGCAGTGAATCTCAGGTTAGAGTCACTGAAGCTTTCTTT.

About this clone itself: At the DNA level, this CDR3 is encoded by other sequences in the same sample as well. The chain employs TRBV27 and TRBJ2-2, with TRBD2 as a possible D gene (5 bases). Per the germline V gene, CDR1 is MNHEY and CDR2 is SMNVEV (reference sequence). The CDR3 is 15 amino acids. Trimming removed 3 bases from V and 0 bases from J, with 8 bases in between. CDR3 sequence: CASSLIGANTGELFF. The CDR3 bases are TGTGCCAGCAGTTTGATCGGGGCGAACACCGGGGAGCTGTTTTTT.

This sequence joins TRBV15 and TRBJ2-1, with D unresolved. CDR3 size: 15 residues. V shed 0 bases and J shed 6 bases, with 12 bases lying between them. Germline CDR1 and CDR2: LNHNV and YYDKDF (reference sequence). CDR3 loop: CATSRDRSMGNEQFF. The CDR3 nucleotides are TGTGCCACCAGCAGAGATCGGTCTATGGGCAATGAGCAGTTCTTC.

The V and J genes are TRBV13 and TRBJ2-7, with D unresolved. V was pared by 6 bases and J by 1 base, with 13 bases between. This CDR3 contains 14 residues. Germline CDR1 reads PRHDT; CDR2 reads FYEKMQ (reference sequence). CDR3 amino acids: CASSNTAVSYEQYF. The CDR3 bases are TGTGCCAGCAGTAACACAGCAGTTTCCTACGAGCAGTACTTC. Based on the CDR3 plus reference TRBV13 and TRBJ2-7, the full variable domain is AAGVIQSPRHLIKEKRETATLKCYPIPRHDTVYWYQQGPGQDPQFLISFYEKMQSDKGSIPDRFSAQQFSDYHSELNMSSLELGDSALYFCASSNTAVSYEQYFGPGTRLTVT.

The rearrangement joins TRBV5-1 to TRBJ2-7; tentatively, D is TRBD1 (6 bases). Trimming shortened V by 0 bases and J by 7 bases, and 14 bases separated the two germline ends. There are 14 residues in the CDR3. Germline CDR1 SGHRS, CDR2 YFSETQ. The CDR3 region has the DNA TGCGCCAGCAGCTTGGTTGGCGAGGGGACAGAGCAGTACTTC. Translation gives CASSLVGEGTEQYF.

This clone was seen just once. The genes are TRBV5-6 and TRBJ2-3; TRBD1 might be the D (6 bases). Germline V lookup: CDR1 SGHDT, CDR2 YYEEEE. The CDR3 sequence is 16 residues long. Trimming cost V 1 base and J 4 bases, with 16 bases left between them. Here the CDR3 reads CASSLYRASSSDTQYF. CDR3 bases: TGTGCCAGCAGCTTGTACAGGGCCAGTAGTTCAGATACGCAGTATTTT.

The chain uses TRBV28 and TRBJ1-1; D not certain. In germline, CDR1 is MDHEN, CDR2 SYDVKM. This CDR3 is 16 amino acids long. Trimming stripped 7 bases from V and 1 base from J, with 19 bases between. CDR3: CASNADGEGWNTEAFF. In DNA form, the CDR3 reads TGTGCCAGCAACGCCGACGGGGAAGGGTGGAACACTGAAGCTTTCTTT.

Concerning this clone itself: Other DNA sequences in the same sample also yield this CDR3. J is TRBJ1-5 and V is TRBV7-9; D may be TRBD1 (5 bases). Per germline, CDR1 SEHNR and CDR2 FQNEAQ (reference sequence). V shed 4 bases and J shed 1 base, with 8 bases lying between them. The CDR3 runs 14 residues. DNA for the CDR3: TGTGCCAGCAGCTCCGGGGGAAGCAATCAGCCCCAGCATTTT. Translating gives CASSSGGSNQPQHF.

The chain joins TRBV30 to TRBJ1-2, with D possibly TRBD1 on 5 matching bases. This CDR3 is built from 16 residues. V was pared by 5 bases and J by 4 bases, with 23 bases between. The germline CDR1 and CDR2 sequences are GTSNPN and SVGIG (reference sequence). DNA for the CDR3: TGTGCCTGGGGCACCCCGGGACGCACGCCACTCTATGGCTACACCTTC. Translated, it gives CAWGTPGRTPLYGYTF.

The rearrangement uses TRBV19 and TRBJ2-7; possibly TRBD2 for D (5 bases). The CDR3 is made up of 13 amino acids. Trimming took off 3 bases at V and 7 bases at J, with 13 bases between the two ends. Germline assignment: CDR1 LNHDA and CDR2 SQIVND (reference sequence). The CDR3 sequence is CASSILLTGEQYF. As DNA, the CDR3 is TGTGCCAGTAGTATTCTTCTCACGGGAGAGCAGTACTTC.

The chain is built from TRBV2 and TRBJ2-5, with a tentative D call TRBD2 (5 bases). Germline CDR1 and CDR2: SNHLY and FYNNEI. Between the trimmed V and J ends, which lost 0 bases and 1 base, there was a span of 9 bases. CDR3 size: 15 residues. Written as DNA, the CDR3 is TGTGCCAGCAGTGAAGCGGAGGAGCCCCAAGAGACCCAGTACTTC. Encoded protein: CASSEAEEPQETQYF. Together with reference TRBV2 and TRBJ2-5, the CDR3 gives the full variable domain: EPEVTQTPSHQVTQMGQEVILRCVPISNHLYFYWYRQILGQKVEFLVSFYNNEISEKSEIFDDQFSVERPDGSNFTLKIRSTKLEDSAMYFCASSEAEEPQETQYFGPGTRLLVL.

This clone was recorded a few times. The chain has TRBV6-5 and TRBJ1-2; 8 bases match TRBD1. The germline CDR1 and CDR2 sequences are MNHEY and SVGAGI. The CDR3 covers 14 residues. With V trimmed by 5 bases and J by 6 bases, 8 bases remained unmatched. CDR3 in DNA: TGTGCCAGCAGTCCCCTAGGACAGGGCCATGGCTACACCTTC. Amino acids: CASSPLGQGHGYTF.

Comment on this clone: This CDR3 is also generated by other DNA sequences in the sample. The chain recombines TRBV28 with TRBJ1-2; D not resolved. This CDR3 is 13 amino acids long. V was clipped by 5 bases and J by 0 bases, with 7 bases between them. CDR1 MDHEN and CDR2 SYDVKM come from the germline V gene. In DNA form, the CDR3 reads TGTGCCAGCAGTCTTCAAGCTAACTATGGCTACACCTTC. Protein product: CASSLQANYGYTF.

The V gene is TRBV5-4, the J gene TRBJ2-7; D might be TRBD1 (5 bases). V gave up 4 bases and J gave up 4 bases, with 12 bases separating them. The germline gives CDR1 SGHNT, CDR2 YYREEE (reference sequence). The CDR3 has 13 residues. CDR3 sequence reads: CASSPPQGYEQYF. In DNA form, the CDR3 reads TGTGCCAGCAGCCCGCCTCAGGGATACGAGCAGTACTTC.

Of note for this clone: Other DNA sequences in this specimen translate into the identical CDR3. J is TRBJ2-1 and V is TRBV11-2, with TRBD2 matching 11 bases. The CDR3 totals 11 residues. The germline CDR1 and CDR2 sequences are SGHAT and FQNNGV. J lost 12 bases, V lost 6 bases, and 1 base had no gene match. The CDR3 protein is CASSLAGGQFF. CDR3 DNA: TGTGCCAGCAGTCTAGCGGGGGGGCAGTTCTTC.

This chain joins TRBV4-1 and TRBJ1-1, with D hard to call. V was clipped by 2 bases and J by 0 bases, with 13 bases between them. The V gene's germline CDR1 is MGHRA and CDR2 YSYEKL. The CDR3 is made up of 16 amino acids. The CDR3 protein is CASSQLLPLLNTEAFF. The CDR3 DNA sequence: TGCGCCAGCAGCCAATTACTTCCCCTTCTGAACACTGAAGCTTTCTTT.